The clone carrying this TCR beta chain appeared many times. Its antigen is currently unknown. Trimming took 4 bases from V and 7 from J, leaving 7 bases between them. The CDR3 has 11 residues. Germline CDR1 and CDR2: WSHSY and SAAADI. Each CDR3 protein is one row after TCRdb ran MiXCR on the 5' RACE reads. Altogether more than 60,000 distinct CDR3 sequences are present, approximately 5.3% being singletons, with the ten largest covering about 2.2%. This specimen comes from a study of CD8 T cells in ankylosing spondylitis. Whole-study findings and limits: Roughly eight highly homologous variants made up a TCR beta motif, and this motif appeared characteristic of ankylosing spondylitis blood. CD8+ cells made up the disease-linked clones, which were relatively rare in peripheral blood. Past studies reported some motif variants in reactive arthritis synovial fluid and blood. Significant enrichment of disease-linked clones was reported in matched ankylosing spondylitis synovial fluid.

The chain recombines TRBV10-2 with TRBJ1-1, with no clear D. Sequenced sample: blood, either unsorted or a sorted T cell fraction (not recorded which). The clonotype was recovered from a male donor with ankylosing spondylitis or in good health (not recorded which). The CDR3 DNA is TGCGCCAGCAGTGCCGCCTTTGAAGCTTTCTTT. Residues: CASSAAFEAFF.